Presented here are 7 T cell receptor beta chains from one specimen sequenced in a study of human T cells and chemical hapten exposure. TCRdb passed the RACE reads through MiXCR, listing each CDR3 protein once. The sample yields just under 35,000 distinct CDR3 sequences, approximately 10% seen once. Time point noted: pre-sensitization, week 0. Treatment in this sample: therapeutic diphenylcyclopropenone sensitization with weekly scalp DPC. The starting material, unfractionated whole blood, was used for total RNA extraction. The material sequenced was whole blood, taken in connection with sensitization to the hapten diphenylcyclopropenone (DPC). The receptor source for this set is a man between 50 and 59 years old with alopecia areata. Some clones in this sample may be carry-over from other donors' samples.

This clonotype was found many times. The V and J genes are TRBV29-1 and TRBJ2-5, with a weak D call TRBD2 (6 bases). V shed 4 bases and J shed 5 bases, with 8 bases lying between them. Germline-derived CDR1 and CDR2 are SQVTM and ANQGSEA. The CDR3 has 11 amino acids. CDR3: CSVGGEETQYF. DNA of the CDR3: TGCAGCGTTGGCGGGGAGGAGACCCAGTACTTC.

This chain uses TRBV4-3 with TRBJ2-3, with D possibly TRBD2 on 5 matching bases. Trimming removed 3 bases from V and 1 base from J, with 14 bases in between. Germline loops: CDR1 LGHNA, CDR2 YSLEER. This CDR3 has 16 residues. CDR3: CASSHQSGIRTDTQYF. CDR3 bases: TGCGCCAGCAGCCACCAAAGCGGAATCCGCACAGATACGCAGTATTTT.

This clonotype was seen a few times. The V and J genes are TRBV20-1 and TRBJ2-7; D perhaps matches TRBD1 (6 bases). The length of the CDR3 is 11 residues. The germline V and J ends were trimmed by 8 bases and 5 bases, with 13 bases remaining between them. CDR1 is DFQATT and CDR2 is SNEGSKA in the germline V gene (reference sequence). DNA of the CDR3: TGCAGTACTCAGGGGAGAAACGAGCAGTACTTC. It is translated as CSTQGRNEQYF.

This clonotype came up many times. This chain connects TRBV12-3 or TRBV12-4 to TRBJ1-1; D unclear. The CDR3 totals 15 residues. V was trimmed by 3 bases and J by 5 bases, leaving 16 bases between them. DNA for the CDR3: TGTGCCAGCAGTTTCTCGTCCCGGGGTATTACTGAAGCTTTCTTT. This encodes CASSFSSRGITEAFF.

This clonotype has at least ten counts. The genes are TRBV12-3 or TRBV12-4 and TRBJ1-6; a weak D match, TRBD1 (6 bases). Trimming cost V 6 bases and J 6 bases, with 18 bases left between them. CDR3 length: 16 amino acids. The CDR3: CASSPQSGGSNSPLHF. In DNA, the CDR3 is TGTGCCAGCAGCCCCCAGAGCGGGGGCTCTAATTCACCCCTCCACTTT.

As to this clonotype: A read error may explain this, as a much larger clone is one base away. This chain joins TRBV12-3 or TRBV12-4 and TRBJ2-7, with 10 bases that match TRBD2. The CDR3 sequence is 15 residues long. J gave up 5 bases and V 6 bases, and 10 bases lay outside the gene matches. CDR3 bases: TGTGCCAGCAGCCCAGGGACTAGCGCGACCCACGAGCAGTACTTC. Its protein product is CASSPGTSATHEQYF.

The DNA for the CDR3 is TGCAGTGCATTGGGACTAGGGTTGAGAGAGCAGTACTTC. Amino acids: CSALGLGLREQYF. V is TRBV20-1 and J is TRBJ2-7; 8 bases fit TRBD2. V shed 6 bases and J 7 bases; nucleotides not matched to a gene: 11. This CDR3 is built from 13 residues. Germline-derived CDR1 and CDR2 are DFQATT and SNEGSKA (reference sequence).